This TCR beta chain originates from a study of T cell responses to AZD1222 COVID-19 vaccine. Losses at the gene ends were 5 bases for V and 8 bases for J; bases not matched to a gene: 14. Germline V gene lookup returns CDR1 SGHTA and CDR2 FQGNSA. There are 15 residues in the CDR3. Measured with immunoSEQ multiplex PCR; TCRdb has only the in-frame clones, and not every one. This table holds roughly 120,000 clones, 70% to 90% found once. With respect to this clone: Antigen specificity is unknown.

Study-wide findings and caveats: Vaccine-associated CD4 TCRs spanned spike, dominant at 160-218 and 743-854.

This sequence was found in an adult in good health. This rearrangement joins TRBV7-2 to TRBJ1-1, with TRBD1 matching 7 bases. Here the sequenced sample was peripheral blood, taken on day 0 of AZD1222 vaccination. CDR3 residues: CASSVGTATSTEAFF. CDR3 DNA sequence: TGTGCCAGCAGCGTAGGGACAGCCACCAGTACCGAAGCTTTCTTT.